A single sample gave rise to the 20 T cell receptor beta chains below, sequenced in a study of identical twins. TCRdb reprocessed the 5' RACE reads via MiXCR and lists one record per CDR3 protein. The table includes 1.5 million to 2 million distinct CDR3 sequences, roughly 35% detected once. Sequencing was done on a sample of cord blood. The receptor set was obtained from a newborn girl in good health.

This clonotype was counted between two and nine times. The chain has TRBV25-1 and TRBJ1-5; TRBD1 is a possible D gene (6 bases). The CDR3 covers 14 residues. The V gene's germline CDR1 is MGHDK and CDR2 SYGVNS. Trimming left V 8 bases short and J 1 base short, with 12 bases between. The CDR3 DNA follows: TGTGCCAGCTCCACAGGGATAAGCAATCAGCCCCAGCATTTT. This encodes CASSTGISNQPQHF.

This sequence joins TRBV10-3 and TRBJ2-7, with TRBD2 identical over 9 bases. Germline CDR1 reads ENHRY; CDR2 reads SYGVKD. The V gene end was trimmed by 6 bases and the J gene end by 3 bases; junction bases not matched to a gene: 6. The CDR3 length is 14 residues. CDR3 sequence (DNA): TGTGCCATCAGCCCGATTAGCGGGAGCTACGAGCAGTACTTC. This gives the protein CAISPISGSYEQYF.

About this clonotype itself: A much more abundant neighbour one base away suggests this may be a read error. The conserved final phenylalanine or tryptophan is absent from the CDR3, which likely points to a read error. The chain combines TRBV12-3 or TRBV12-4 with TRBJ2-1; perhaps TRBD1 as D (5 bases). V gave up 4 bases and J gave up 8 bases, with 12 bases separating them. The CDR3 contains 13 residues. The CDR3: CASSSGLGHEQFL. In nucleotides, the CDR3 is TGTGCCAGCAGTTCAGGGCTAGGGCATGAGCAGTTCTTA.

The chain uses TRBV21-1 and TRBJ1-2. TRBV21-1 has pseudogene status. The CDR3 contains 13 residues. In DNA form, the CDR3 reads TGTGCCAGCAACAGGGTCTCTAACTATGGCTACACCTTC. This translates into CASNRVSNYGYTF.

This rearrangement joins TRBV2 to TRBJ2-1, with 14 bases lining up with TRBD2. This CDR3 has 15 residues. The V gene end was trimmed by 4 bases and the J gene end by 9 bases; junction bases not matched to a gene: 5. Germline assignment: CDR1 SNHLY and CDR2 FYNNEI. CDR3 sequence: CASSGTSGGQGEQFF. The CDR3, as DNA: TGTGCCAGCAGTGGGACTAGCGGGGGGCAAGGTGAGCAGTTCTTC.

The chain is built from TRBV12-3 or TRBV12-4 and TRBJ2-7; D is ambiguous. Trimming took off 5 bases at V and 3 bases at J, with 17 bases between the two ends. CDR3 size: 15 residues. The CDR3 DNA reads as TGTGCCAGCAGTCCGGAGCTTTTCAAGGTCTACGAGCAGTACTTC. It yields the protein CASSPELFKVYEQYF.

CDR3 nucleotides: TGTGCCACCAGTGATTTAAGACAGCGCCTCTACAATGAGCAGTTCTTC. Translating gives CATSDLRQRLYNEQFF. The chain carries TRBV24-1 and TRBJ2-1; maybe TRBD1 (5 bases). CDR3 length: 16 amino acids. With 1 base removed from V and 3 bases from J, the gap between germline ends came to 12 bases. Germline lookup yields CDR1 KGHDR and CDR2 SFDVKD.

This clonotype was counted only a few times. Given a much more abundant clone one base away, this may be a read error. The rearrangement uses TRBV14 and TRBJ2-5, with 9 positions matching TRBD2. V was pared by 3 bases and J by 5 bases, with 1 base of the junction left unmatched. This CDR3 spans 13 amino acids. Germline V CDR1 and CDR2: SGHDN, FVKESK. The DNA for the CDR3 is TGTGCCAGCAGCCACGGACTAGCGGAGACCCAGTACTTC. Amino acids: CASSHGLAETQYF.

There are a few counts of this clonotype. V usage is TRBV9 and J usage is TRBJ2-1; D perhaps matches TRBD2 (6 bases). The CDR3 consists of 14 residues. Germline CDR1 reads SGDLS; CDR2 reads YYNGEE. Trimming left V 2 bases short and J 6 bases short, with 12 bases between. The CDR3 DNA sequence: TGTGCCAGCAGCGTGGGGGGACTGACCAATGAGCAGTTCTTC. Translating gives CASSVGGLTNEQFF. Based on the CDR3 plus reference TRBV9 and TRBJ2-1, the full variable domain is DSGVTQTPKHLITATGQRVTLRCSPRSGDLSVYWYQQSLDQGLQFLIQYYNGEERAKGNILERFSAQQFPDLHSELNLSSLELGDSALYFCASSVGGLTNEQFFGPGTRLTVL.

The genes are TRBV2 and TRBJ1-5; D call uncertain. Trimming left V 7 bases short and J 0 bases short, with 7 bases between. The CDR3 consists of 13 residues. Germline V gene data show CDR1 as SNHLY and CDR2 as FYNNEI. The CDR3 protein is CASTGLSNQPQHF. The CDR3 DNA follows: TGTGCCAGCACCGGGCTTAGCAATCAGCCCCAGCATTTT.

The genes are TRBV20-1 and TRBJ2-2; 7 nucleotides agree with TRBD2. Trimming cost V 2 bases and J 6 bases; bases outside gene matches: 9. The CDR3 has 15 amino acids. Per germline, CDR1 DFQATT and CDR2 SNEGSKA (reference sequence). This CDR3 is CSARKTQTSPGELFF. CDR3 DNA: TGCAGTGCTAGAAAAACCCAGACTAGCCCCGGGGAGCTGTTTTTT.

This clonotype was recorded many times. This chain connects TRBV2 to TRBJ2-7; tentative D call: TRBD2 (5 bases). The CDR3 consists of 12 residues. The V and J ends lost 7 bases and 4 bases respectively, with 11 bases between them. CDR1 and CDR2 from the germline V gene are SNHLY and FYNNEI. The CDR3 DNA follows: TGTGCCAGCACTCAAGCGGTTTACGAGCAGTACTTC. As protein: CASTQAVYEQYF.

This sequence joins TRBV12-3 or TRBV12-4 and TRBJ2-3; 9 nucleotides agree with TRBD2. The V and J ends lost 2 bases and 4 bases, in that order; junction bases with no gene match: 10. The CDR3 extends over 17 amino acids. Here the CDR3 DNA reads TGTGCCAGCAGTTTAAGTCCTAGCGGGGATAGCGCAGATACGCAGTATTTT. Translating it yields CASSLSPSGDSADTQYF.

The rearrangement links TRBV29-1 to TRBJ2-1, with 14 positions matching TRBD2. CDR1 is SQVTM, CDR2 ANQGSEA, per germline. V gave up 7 bases and J gave up 4 bases; unmatched junction bases: 6. This CDR3 has 15 residues. CDR3 amino acids: CSGAGTSGSYNEQFF. In nucleotides, the CDR3 is TGCAGCGGTGCCGGGACTAGCGGGAGTTACAATGAGCAGTTCTTC.

V is TRBV29-1 and J is TRBJ2-2, with a weak D call TRBD1 (6 bases). The germline V and J ends were trimmed by 8 bases and 5 bases, with 12 bases remaining between them. Germline V gene data show CDR1 as SQVTM and CDR2 as ANQGSEA. This CDR3 has 12 residues. CDR3 residues: CSCYRETGELFF. The CDR3 region has the DNA TGCAGCTGCTACAGGGAGACCGGGGAGCTGTTTTTT.

About this clonotype itself: The junction and the germline gene differ at one end; a read error may be behind it. The gene calls are TRBV7-2 and TRBJ1-1; D ambiguous. CDR1 is SGHTA, CDR2 FQGNSA, per germline. The CDR3 consists of 15 residues. This CDR3 is CASSLVADTNTEAFF. Written as DNA, the CDR3 is TGTGCCAGCAGCTTAGTTGCAGACACTAACACTGAGGCTTTCTTT.

With regard to this clonotype: An end of the junction does not agree with germline; a read error may underlie this. V and J are TRBV24-1 and TRBJ2-5, with D perhaps matching TRBD2 (7 bases). The CDR3 runs to 14 residues. Germline CDR1 is KGHDR and CDR2 is SFDVKD. This chain's CDR3 is CATSDRGAQEAQYF. The CDR3, as DNA: TGTGCCACCAGTGATCGGGGGGCTCAAGAGGCCCAGTACTTC.

This clonotype was detected a few times. The chain joins TRBV5-1 to TRBJ2-3; TRBD1 or TRBD2 may be the D gene (5 bases each). The germline CDR1 and CDR2 sequences are SGHRS and YFSETQ. Trimming removed 5 bases from V and 1 base from J, with 11 bases in between. The CDR3 has 14 residues. The DNA for the CDR3 is TGCGCCAGCAGGTGGACGGGGCGCACAGATACGCAGTATTTT. Translation: CASRWTGRTDTQYF.

This sequence joins TRBV12-3 or TRBV12-4 and TRBJ2-3, with TRBD2 matching over 9 bases. The CDR3 has 16 residues. Trimming took 6 bases from V and 1 from J; bases not matched to a gene: 8. Written as DNA, the CDR3 is TGTGCCAGCAGCTCCCCTAGCGGGGTCGGCACAGATACGCAGTATTTT. Its translation is CASSSPSGVGTDTQYF.

This clonotype was observed many times. V usage is TRBV28 and J usage is TRBJ2-1, with D uncertain. V was shortened by 5 bases and J by 7 bases, with 15 bases between the two germline ends. The germline V gene encodes CDR1 MDHEN and CDR2 SYDVKM. The CDR3 is made up of 14 amino acids. CDR3 DNA sequence: TGTGCCAGCAGTGTACCGCGGTTCTCTAATGAGCAGTTCTTC. It translates to CASSVPRFSNEQFF.